The 18 T cell receptor beta chains below come from one sample, sequenced in a study of blood T cells in healthy people across ages (dated by TCRdb to between 2014 and 2017). Library creation used 5' RACE. Sequencing relied on an Illumina HiSeq 2500. A second roughly 7 to 12 cycle PCR used a sample-barcoded 5' primer and a J-beta primer mix. The public sequencing data were trimmed at Q25 with fastp and processed into clonotypes with MiXCR by TCRdb, which kept only in-frame beta chains. When rows share a CDR3 protein, they turn into one entry using the most common DNA and genes. Counted in this sample were hundreds of thousands of distinct CDR3 sequences; around 68% of them appeared once. The ten largest clones add up to 28% of the sample. The source material was blood. These TCRs come from a young man in good health.

The chain combines TRBV7-9 with TRBJ2-1, with 8 nucleotides matching TRBD1. This CDR3 contains 15 residues. Germline V gives CDR1 SEHNR, CDR2 FQNEAQ (reference sequence). Trimming at V came to 5 bases and at J to 5 bases, leaving 8 bases not matched to a gene. CDR3 DNA sequence: TGTGCCAGCAGCGTGGACAGGGAAATCCACAATGAGCAGTTCTTC. As protein: CASSVDREIHNEQFF.

As concerns this clonotype: Compared with germline, one end of the junction differs, possibly owing to a read error. The chain uses TRBV20-1 and TRBJ2-3, with TRBD2 identical over 16 bases. There are 20 residues in the CDR3. Germline V CDR1 and CDR2: DFQATT, SNEGSKA (reference sequence). CDR3 amino acids: CSASPLGLAGGLTSTDTPYF. The CDR3 region has the DNA TGCAGTGCTAGCCCCCTGGGACTAGCGGGGGGGCTGACTTCGACAGATACGCCGTATTTT.

The chain carries TRBV9 and TRBJ2-4, with D hard to call. The assigned J gene may be wrong: the sequence end matches TRBJ2-7 better. CDR3 size: 14 residues. Germline V gene sequence: CDR1 SGDLS, CDR2 YYNGEE. The CDR3 DNA reads as TGTGCCAGCAGCGTAGTGGATGGGGCCTACGAGCAGTACTTC. It translates to CASSVVDGAYEQYF.

This clonotype was found a few times. This chain links TRBV5-1 with TRBJ2-1, with TRBD2 identical over 7 bases. Germline trimming cut 2 bases from V and 6 bases from J; bases unmatched to any gene: 5. The CDR3 loop spans 14 amino acids. Germline V lookup: CDR1 SGHRS, CDR2 YFSETQ. The CDR3 DNA follows: TGCGCCAGCAGCTTAGGGGACTACCCCAATGAGCAGTTCTTC. Translating gives CASSLGDYPNEQFF.

The CDR3 region is CSVERADDQETQYF. As DNA, the CDR3 is TGCAGCGTTGAACGGGCCGACGACCAAGAGACCCAGTACTTC. The chain carries TRBV29-1 and TRBJ2-5, with D hard to call. Trimming cost V 2 bases and J 0 bases, with 10 bases left between them. Germline V gene sequence: CDR1 SQVTM, CDR2 ANQGSEA. The CDR3 extends over 14 amino acids.

The chain uses TRBV6-2 or TRBV6-3 and TRBJ2-2, with D hard to call. The CDR3 has 14 amino acids. Germline V gene lookup returns CDR1 MNHEY and CDR2 SVGEGT. V dropped 11 bases and J dropped 4 bases, with 17 bases sitting between them. The CDR3 sequence: CAATGLTATGELFF. CDR3 nucleotide sequence: TGTGCCGCGACCGGGCTTACGGCCACCGGGGAGCTGTTTTTT.

In its sample, this clonotype was seen a few times. The chain employs TRBV29-1 and TRBJ2-3, with D unresolved. The CDR3 length is 13 residues. CDR1 and CDR2 from the germline V gene are SQVTM and ANQGSEA. Trimming removed 4 bases at V and 2 bases at J, with 10 bases between. In nucleotides, the CDR3 is TGCAGCGTTGTAGCCCCCTCCACAGATACGCAGTATTTT. As protein: CSVVAPSTDTQYF.

The chain uses TRBV6-6 and TRBJ1-2, with D tentatively TRBD1 (6 bases). V shed 8 bases and J shed 8 bases, with 21 bases lying between them. The CDR3 runs 14 residues. Germline V CDR1 and CDR2: MNHNY, SVGAGI (reference sequence). CDR3 DNA sequence: TGTGCCAGCCTTGACTTATCAGGGGTATGGGGCTACACCTTC. Translated, it gives CASLDLSGVWGYTF.

This chain uses TRBV6-2 or TRBV6-3 with TRBJ2-1; D may be TRBD1 (5 bases). In germline, CDR1 is MNHEY, CDR2 SVGEGT. This CDR3 has 13 amino acids. Trimming removed 7 bases from V and 5 bases from J, with 12 bases in between. The CDR3 bases are TGTGCCAGCACCCTAACAGGACACAATGAGCAGTTCTTC. Its protein is CASTLTGHNEQFF.

The V call is TRBV29-1, the J call TRBJ1-2, with no clear D. The CDR3 runs 13 residues. Trimming shortened V by 4 bases and J by 3 bases, and 12 bases separated the two germline ends. CDR1 and CDR2 (germline): SQVTM, ANQGSEA. The CDR3 DNA sequence: TGCAGCGTTGGCGGGGAGTCGGACTATGGCTACACCTTC. Translation gives CSVGGESDYGYTF.

This clonotype turned up a few times. The chain couples TRBV4-3 to TRBJ2-2; D gene ambiguous. Germline assignment: CDR1 LGHNA and CDR2 YSLEER. The CDR3 has 14 residues. Trimming left V 3 bases short and J 5 bases short, with 10 bases between. DNA of the CDR3: TGCGCCAGCAGCCAGGGCGGCTGGACCGGGGAGCTGTTTTTT. Its protein is CASSQGGWTGELFF.

The gene calls are TRBV5-1 and TRBJ2-5; 7 positions agree with TRBD1. Matching the DNA end better, TRBJ2-7 makes the J call doubtful. CDR3 size: 15 residues. CDR1 is SGHRS, CDR2 YFSETQ, per germline. CDR3 in DNA: TGCGCCAGCAGCTTGGGGCAGGGGGTTGTGCACGAGCAGTACTTC. Translated, it gives CASSLGQGVVHEQYF.

V is TRBV20-1 and J is TRBJ2-4; maybe TRBD2 (6 bases). TRBJ2-7 matches the DNA end more closely, so the J call is doubtful. The germline V gene has CDR1 DFQATT and CDR2 SNEGSKA (reference sequence). The CDR3 runs 13 residues. CDR3 sequence: CSAPGWDSYEQYF. The CDR3 region has the DNA TGCAGTGCTCCAGGCTGGGACTCTTACGAGCAGTACTTC.

V and J are TRBV6-5 and TRBJ1-4; a weak D match, TRBD1 (5 bases). V gave up 7 bases and J gave up 7 bases, with 13 bases separating them. CDR3 size: 13 residues. Germline assignment: CDR1 MNHEY and CDR2 SVGAGI. The CDR3: CASNQGSGEKLFF. The CDR3 DNA reads as TGTGCCAGCAATCAGGGTTCGGGTGAAAAACTGTTTTTT.

V and J are TRBV20-1 and TRBJ2-5; weak D call: TRBD2 (6 bases). Germline V gene sequence: CDR1 DFQATT, CDR2 SNEGSKA (reference sequence). The CDR3 is 16 amino acids. Trimming pared 8 bases from V and 5 bases from J, leaving 27 bases between. CDR3 DNA sequence: TGCAGTTTATATAATCGCGGGGCAGGGCCGTGGGAGACCCAGTACTTC. It is translated as CSLYNRGAGPWETQYF.

The chain links TRBV7-2 to TRBJ2-4; D unclear. The germline gives CDR1 SGHTA, CDR2 FQGNSA. V lost 3 bases, J lost 6 bases, and 6 bases lay in between. The length of the CDR3 is 12 residues. CDR3 nucleotide sequence: TGTGCCAGCAGCTTTGAGGCAAACATTCAGTACTTC. Protein sequence: CASSFEANIQYF. Complete variable domain (other parts from reference TRBV7-2 and TRBJ2-4): GAGVSQSPSNKVTEKGKDVELRCDPISGHTALYWYRQSLGQGLEFLIYFQGNSAPDKSGLPSDRFSAERTGGSVSTLTIQRTQQEDSAVYLCASSFEANIQYFGAGTRLSVL.

The V and J genes are TRBV5-4 and TRBJ2-7; 11 bases are a match to TRBD2. V was clipped by 2 bases and J by 3 bases; unmatched bases: 4. The CDR3 runs to 15 residues. Germline V gene lookup returns CDR1 SGHNT and CDR2 YYREEE (reference sequence). CDR3 DNA sequence: TGTGCCAGCAGCTTCGGGACTAGCGGAAACTACGAGCAGTACTTC. It yields the protein CASSFGTSGNYEQYF. The whole variable domain, remainder taken from reference TRBV5-4 and TRBJ2-7, is ETGVTQSPTHLIKTRGQQVTLRCSSQSGHNTVSWYQQALGQGPQFIFQYYREEENGRGNFPPRFSGLQFPNYSSELNVNALELDDSALYLCASSFGTSGNYEQYFGPGTRLTVT.

This clonotype turned up a few times. The chain employs TRBV5-6 and TRBJ2-1; 9 nucleotides line up with TRBD2. The CDR3 runs 15 residues. CDR1 is SGHDT and CDR2 is YYEEEE in the germline V gene. Trimming at V came to 2 bases and at J to 4 bases, leaving 4 bases not matched to a gene. Here the CDR3 DNA reads TGTGCCAGCAGCTTCTTTGCGGGAGGGTACAATGAGCAGTTCTTC. Protein product: CASSFFAGGYNEQFF.